These 2 T cell receptor beta chains originate from one sample sequenced in a study of identical twins. Using its own MiXCR run on the 5' RACE reads, TCRdb lists one record per CDR3 protein. The table has approximately 670,000 distinct CDR3 sequences, less than 7% seen once. Sample: naive T cells sorted from blood. The receptors come from a young man in good health.

The chain links TRBV29-1 to TRBJ2-6, with D perhaps assigned TRBD1 or TRBD2 (6 bases each). The germline CDR1 and CDR2 sequences are SQVTM and ANQGSEA. Trimming shortened V by 4 bases and J by 0 bases, and 10 bases separated the two germline ends. The CDR3 is 15 amino acids. In nucleotides, the CDR3 is TGCAGCGTTGCGGGGGACAACTCTGGGGCCAACGTCCTGACTTTC. Protein: CSVAGDNSGANVLTF.

This clonotype was found a few times. The CDR3 DNA follows: TGTGCCAGCAGTAGACTAGCGGAACTGGCCAAAAACATTCAGTACTTC. It encodes CASSRLAELAKNIQYF. The chain combines TRBV2 with TRBJ2-4, with 9 bases lining up with TRBD2. The junction had 6 bases not matched to a gene; V was cut back by 5 bases and J by 1 base. The CDR3 extends over 16 amino acids. CDR1 SNHLY and CDR2 FYNNEI come from the germline V gene.